Presented here are 11 T cell receptor beta chains from one specimen sequenced in a study of cytomegalovirus exposure and HLA in healthy donors. The PCR employed 60 Vbeta primers together with 13 Jbeta primers. Libraries were prepared by immunoSEQ multiplex PCR; TCRdb keeps only in-frame clonotypes and omits some of them. The sample lists over 150,000 clones, 60% to 85% occurring once. Sequenced sample: PBMCs. The source is a woman between 45 and 60 years old in good health and CMV-seropositive.

V is TRBV2 and J is TRBJ1-6; no firm D call. Germline CDR1 reads SNHLY; CDR2 reads FYNNEI. Trimming removed 4 bases at V and 11 bases at J, with 9 bases between. The CDR3 loop spans 12 amino acids. In DNA form, the CDR3 reads TGTGCCAGCAGTGTGGAGATGCCACCCCTCCACTTT. It specifies CASSVEMPPLHF.

The CDR3 loop is CASSTNLISGQRKLFF. CDR3 DNA: TGTGCCAGTAGTACTAACTTGATCTCGGGACAGCGAAAACTGTTTTTT. The rearrangement links TRBV19 to TRBJ1-4; TRBD1 matches at 7 bases. With 4 bases clipped from V and 10 bases from J, the junction kept 15 bases outside the gene matches. Germline values: CDR1 LNHDA, CDR2 SQIVND (reference sequence). CDR3 length: 16 amino acids.

The chain employs TRBV5-4 and TRBJ2-7; 7 bases are shared with TRBD1. Per the germline V gene, CDR1 is SGHNT and CDR2 is YYREEE (reference sequence). This CDR3 contains 13 residues. Losses at the gene ends were 4 bases for V and 5 bases for J; bases not matched to a gene: 6. The CDR3 spells CASSATGIDEQYF. The CDR3 DNA reads as TGTGCCAGCAGCGCGACAGGGATCGACGAGCAGTACTTC.

The rearrangement joins TRBV6-6 to TRBJ1-2; perhaps TRBD1 as D (6 bases). The germline V gene encodes CDR1 MNHNY and CDR2 SVGAGI (reference sequence). The CDR3 is 12 amino acids. V was cut by 10 bases and J by 6 bases, with 15 bases left in between. CDR3 nucleotide sequence: TGTGCCACCTACAGGGTCCGCGATGGCTACACCTTC. Its protein product is CATYRVRDGYTF.

The V gene is TRBV5-6, the J gene TRBJ2-7; D possibly corresponds to TRBD2 (7 bases). Trimming shortened V by 7 bases and J by 6 bases, and 17 bases separated the two germline ends. Germline lookup yields CDR1 SGHDT and CDR2 YYEEEE. The CDR3 contains 13 residues. CDR3 sequence: CASAGGQTCEQYF. As DNA, the CDR3 is TGTGCCAGCGCCGGGGGGCAGACATGCGAGCAGTACTTC. The whole variable domain, filled in from reference TRBV5-6 and TRBJ2-7, reads DAGVTQSPTHLIKTRGQQVTLRCSPKSGHDTVSWYQQALGQGPQFIFQYYEEEERQRGNFPDRFSGHQFPNYSSELNVNALLLGDSALYLCASAGGQTCEQYFGPGTRLTVT.

The V and J genes are TRBV2 and TRBJ2-1, with 8 bases fitting TRBD2. This CDR3 spans 15 amino acids. The trim removed 2 bases at V and 6 bases at J, leaving 6 bases unmatched. Germline lookup yields CDR1 SNHLY and CDR2 FYNNEI. CDR3 bases: TGTGCCAGCAGTGAAAACGGGGGGGCTCTCAATGAGCAGTTCTTC. It yields the protein CASSENGGALNEQFF.

J is TRBJ1-2 and V is TRBV6-5; possible D gene TRBD1, 5 bases. The CDR3 contains 14 residues. V dropped 7 bases and J dropped 3 bases, with 15 bases sitting between them. Germline V lookup: CDR1 MNHEY, CDR2 SVGAGI. The CDR3 reads CASTTGGGYYGYTF. The CDR3 DNA follows: TGTGCCAGCACCACGGGGGGGGGATACTATGGCTACACCTTC.

This clone came up a few times. The chain joins TRBV6-5 to TRBJ1-3; no clear D gene. Trimming cost V 2 bases and J 0 bases, with 5 bases left between them. Per germline, CDR1 MNHEY and CDR2 SVGAGI. The CDR3 has 14 residues. The chain's CDR3 is CASSYTVSGNTIYF. The CDR3, as DNA: TGTGCCAGCAGTTACACGGTCTCTGGAAACACCATATATTTT.

The V gene is TRBV5-1, the J gene TRBJ2-7; TRBD1 is a possible D gene (5 bases). The CDR3 runs 13 residues. The germline V gene encodes CDR1 SGHRS and CDR2 YFSETQ. V lost 3 bases and J lost 6, with 13 bases in between. The CDR3 DNA reads TGCGCCAGCAGCTCGTCCCCAGGGTTCGAGCAGTACTTC. Protein: CASSSSPGFEQYF.

CDR3 protein: CASSEALTGELFF. The CDR3 bases are TGTGCCAGCAGTGAAGCACTCACCGGGGAGCTGTTTTTT. The V call is TRBV2, the J call TRBJ2-2; D gene unclear. Deletions cut 0 bases from V and 4 bases from J, with 3 bases between. This CDR3 region has 13 residues. Germline V CDR1 and CDR2: SNHLY, FYNNEI.

The V gene is TRBV2, the J gene TRBJ2-5; 10 bases fit TRBD2. The CDR3 sequence is 17 residues long. The germline gives CDR1 SNHLY, CDR2 FYNNEI. V was clipped by 0 bases and J by 1 base; unmatched bases: 5. The CDR3: CASSEALSGGSQETQYF. Written as DNA, the CDR3 is TGTGCCAGCAGTGAAGCGCTTAGCGGGGGGAGCCAAGAGACCCAGTACTTC.